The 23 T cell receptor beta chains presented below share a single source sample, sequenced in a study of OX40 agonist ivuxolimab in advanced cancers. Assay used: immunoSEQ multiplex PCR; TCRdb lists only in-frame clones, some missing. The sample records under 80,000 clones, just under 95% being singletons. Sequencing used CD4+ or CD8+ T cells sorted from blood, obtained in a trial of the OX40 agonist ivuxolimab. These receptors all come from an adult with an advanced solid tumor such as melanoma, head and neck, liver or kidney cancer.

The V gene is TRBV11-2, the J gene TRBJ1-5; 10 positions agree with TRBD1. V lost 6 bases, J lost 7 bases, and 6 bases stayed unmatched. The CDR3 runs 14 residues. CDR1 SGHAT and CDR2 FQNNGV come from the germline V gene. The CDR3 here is CASRRTGGDQPQHF. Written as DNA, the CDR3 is TGTGCCAGCAGAAGGACAGGGGGAGACCAGCCCCAGCATTTT.

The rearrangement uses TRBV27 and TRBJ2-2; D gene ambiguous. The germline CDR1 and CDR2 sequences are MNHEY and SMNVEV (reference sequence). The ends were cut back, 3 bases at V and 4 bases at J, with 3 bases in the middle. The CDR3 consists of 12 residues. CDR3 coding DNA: TGTGCCAGCAGTTTCCCCACCGGGGAGCTGTTTTTT. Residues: CASSFPTGELFF.

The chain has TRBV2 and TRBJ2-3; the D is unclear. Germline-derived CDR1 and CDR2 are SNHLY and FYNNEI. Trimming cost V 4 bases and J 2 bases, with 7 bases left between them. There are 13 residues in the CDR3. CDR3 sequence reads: CASSALYTDTQYF. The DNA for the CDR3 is TGTGCCAGCAGTGCACTGTACACAGATACGCAGTATTTT. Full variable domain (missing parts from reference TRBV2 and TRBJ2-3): EPEVTQTPSHQVTQMGQEVILRCVPISNHLYFYWYRQILGQKVEFLVSFYNNEISEKSEIFDDQFSVERPDGSNFTLKIRSTKLEDSAMYFCASSALYTDTQYFGPGTRLTVL.

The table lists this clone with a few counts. The CDR3 DNA is TGTGCCACCAGCAGAGATTCTACCTACGAGCAGTACTTC. It codes for CATSRDSTYEQYF. The chain employs TRBV15 and TRBJ2-7; D gene uncertain. CDR1 LNHNV and CDR2 YYDKDF come from the germline V gene (reference sequence). Trimming left V 0 bases short and J 2 bases short, with 5 bases between. The CDR3 totals 13 residues.

The CDR3 loop is CAWAGGPNEKLFF. CDR3 sequence (DNA): TGTGCCTGGGCAGGGGGTCCTAATGAAAAACTGTTTTTT. This sequence joins TRBV30 and TRBJ1-4, with 7 positions matching TRBD1. Trimming removed 5 bases from V and 3 bases from J; junction bases left unmatched: 3. The CDR3 runs to 13 residues. Germline V gene data show CDR1 as GTSNPN and CDR2 as SVGIG (reference sequence).

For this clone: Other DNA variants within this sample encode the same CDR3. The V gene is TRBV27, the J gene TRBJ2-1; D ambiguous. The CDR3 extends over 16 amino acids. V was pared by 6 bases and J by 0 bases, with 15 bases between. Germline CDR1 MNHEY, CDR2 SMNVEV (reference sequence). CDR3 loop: CASSPWATYSYNEQFF. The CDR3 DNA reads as TGTGCCAGCAGCCCCTGGGCGACCTACTCCTACAATGAGCAGTTCTTC.

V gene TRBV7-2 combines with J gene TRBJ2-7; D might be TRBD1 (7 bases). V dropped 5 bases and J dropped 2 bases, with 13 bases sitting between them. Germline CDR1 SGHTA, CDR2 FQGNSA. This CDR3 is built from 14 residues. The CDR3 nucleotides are TGTGCCAGCAGCGCGGGACAGCAAGCCTACGAGCAGTACTTC. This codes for CASSAGQQAYEQYF.

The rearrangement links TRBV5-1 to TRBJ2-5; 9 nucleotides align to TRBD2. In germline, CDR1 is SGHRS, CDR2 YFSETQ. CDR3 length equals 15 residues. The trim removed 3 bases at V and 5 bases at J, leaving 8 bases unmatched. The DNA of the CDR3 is TGCGCCAGCAGCTCCCTCGCGGGGGGGAGCGAGACCCAGTACTTC. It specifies CASSSLAGGSETQYF.

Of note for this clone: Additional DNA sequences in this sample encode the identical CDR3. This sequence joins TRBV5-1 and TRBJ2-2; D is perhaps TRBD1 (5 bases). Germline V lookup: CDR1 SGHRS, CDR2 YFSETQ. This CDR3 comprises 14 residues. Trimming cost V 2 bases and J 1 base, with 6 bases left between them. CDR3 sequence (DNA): TGCGCCAGCAGCTTACAGGTGAACACCGGGGAGCTGTTTTTT. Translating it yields CASSLQVNTGELFF.

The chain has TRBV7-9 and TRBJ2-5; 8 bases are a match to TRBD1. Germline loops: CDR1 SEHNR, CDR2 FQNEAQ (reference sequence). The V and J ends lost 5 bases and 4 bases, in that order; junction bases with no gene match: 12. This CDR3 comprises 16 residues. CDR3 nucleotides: TGTGCCAGCAGCCCAGGGGGCCGACCTGGAGCAGAGACCCAGTACTTC. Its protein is CASSPGGRPGAETQYF.

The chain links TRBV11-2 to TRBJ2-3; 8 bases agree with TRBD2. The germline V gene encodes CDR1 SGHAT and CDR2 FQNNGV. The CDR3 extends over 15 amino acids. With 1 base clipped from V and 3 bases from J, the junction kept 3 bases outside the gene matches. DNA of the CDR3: TGTGCCAGCAGCTTAGGAACGGGAGGGACAGATACGCAGTATTTT. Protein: CASSLGTGGTDTQYF.

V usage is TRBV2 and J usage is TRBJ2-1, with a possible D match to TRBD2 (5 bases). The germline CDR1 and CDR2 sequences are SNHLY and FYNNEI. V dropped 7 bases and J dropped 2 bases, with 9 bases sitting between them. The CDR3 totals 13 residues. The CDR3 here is CASTGSAYNEQFF. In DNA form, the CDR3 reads TGTGCCAGCACGGGATCGGCCTACAATGAGCAGTTCTTC. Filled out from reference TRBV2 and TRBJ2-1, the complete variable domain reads EPEVTQTPSHQVTQMGQEVILRCVPISNHLYFYWYRQILGQKVEFLVSFYNNEISEKSEIFDDQFSVERPDGSNFTLKIRSTKLEDSAMYFCASTGSAYNEQFFGPGTRLTVL.

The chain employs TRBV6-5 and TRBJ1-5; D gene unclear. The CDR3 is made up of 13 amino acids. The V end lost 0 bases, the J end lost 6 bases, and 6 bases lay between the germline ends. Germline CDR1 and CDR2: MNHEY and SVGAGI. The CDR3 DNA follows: TGTGCCAGCAGTTACTCTTTCGGTCAGCCCCAGCATTTT. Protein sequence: CASSYSFGQPQHF.

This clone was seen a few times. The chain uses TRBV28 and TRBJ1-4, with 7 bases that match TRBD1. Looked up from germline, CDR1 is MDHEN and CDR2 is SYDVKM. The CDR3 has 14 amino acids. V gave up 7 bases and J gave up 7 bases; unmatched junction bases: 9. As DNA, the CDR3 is TGTGCCAGCACCTCGACAGGGATGAGTGAAAAACTGTTTTTT. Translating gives CASTSTGMSEKLFF.

Here the CDR3 DNA reads TGTGCCAGCAGCGTAAGCTTATACAATGAGCAGTTCTTC. This translates into CASSVSLYNEQFF. The J gene is TRBJ2-1, the V gene TRBV9; no definite D call. The CDR3 sequence is 13 residues long. With 1 base removed from V and 4 bases from J, the gap between germline ends came to 6 bases. Germline lookup yields CDR1 SGDLS and CDR2 YYNGEE.

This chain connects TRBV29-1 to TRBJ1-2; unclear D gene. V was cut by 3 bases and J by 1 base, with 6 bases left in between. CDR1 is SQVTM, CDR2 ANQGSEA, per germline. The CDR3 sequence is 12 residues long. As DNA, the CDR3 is TGCAGCGTTGATAACTTTAACTATGGCTACACCTTC. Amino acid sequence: CSVDNFNYGYTF.

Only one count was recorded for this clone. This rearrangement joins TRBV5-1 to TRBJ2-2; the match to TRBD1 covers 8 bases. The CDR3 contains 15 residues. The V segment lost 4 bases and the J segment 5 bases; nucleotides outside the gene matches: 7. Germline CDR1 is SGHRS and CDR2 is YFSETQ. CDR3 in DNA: TGCGCCAGCAGCCTAGGGACAGGAGGAACCGGGGAGCTGTTTTTT. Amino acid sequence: CASSLGTGGTGELFF.

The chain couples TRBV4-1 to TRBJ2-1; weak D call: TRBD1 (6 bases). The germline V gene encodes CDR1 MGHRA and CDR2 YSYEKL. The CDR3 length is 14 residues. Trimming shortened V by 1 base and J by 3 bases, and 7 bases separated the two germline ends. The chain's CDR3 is CASSQGGLYNEQFF. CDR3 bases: TGCGCCAGCAGCCAAGGGGGGCTCTACAATGAGCAGTTCTTC.

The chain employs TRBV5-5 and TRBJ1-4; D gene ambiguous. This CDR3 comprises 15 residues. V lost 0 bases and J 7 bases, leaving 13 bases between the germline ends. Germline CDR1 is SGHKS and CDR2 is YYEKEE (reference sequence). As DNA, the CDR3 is TGTGCCAGCAGCTTGGAAGCCGAAACGGGTGAAAAACTGTTTTTT. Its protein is CASSLEAETGEKLFF.

The CDR3 sequence: CASSDPRLAGASGNNEQFF. CDR3 nucleotides: TGTGCCAGCAGCGACCCCAGGCTAGCGGGGGCCTCAGGGAACAATGAGCAGTTCTTC. This chain joins TRBV9 and TRBJ2-1; 10 bases are shared with TRBD2. The germline gives CDR1 SGDLS, CDR2 YYNGEE. The junction had 17 bases not matched to a gene; V was cut back by 3 bases and J by 5 bases. There are 19 residues in the CDR3.

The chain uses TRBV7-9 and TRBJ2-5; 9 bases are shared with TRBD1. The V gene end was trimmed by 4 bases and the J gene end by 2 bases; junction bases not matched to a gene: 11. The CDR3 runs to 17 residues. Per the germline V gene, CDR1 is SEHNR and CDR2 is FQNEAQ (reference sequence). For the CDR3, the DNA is TGTGCCAGCAGCTCGGCACGAGGGACAGGGAAACAAGAGACCCAGTACTTC. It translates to CASSSARGTGKQETQYF.

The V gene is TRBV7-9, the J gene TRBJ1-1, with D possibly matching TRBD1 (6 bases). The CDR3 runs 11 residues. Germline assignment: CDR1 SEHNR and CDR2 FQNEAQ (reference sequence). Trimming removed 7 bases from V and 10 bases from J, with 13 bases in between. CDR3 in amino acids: CASTPGGPAFF. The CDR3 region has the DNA TGTGCCAGCACCCCCGGGGGGCCAGCTTTCTTT.

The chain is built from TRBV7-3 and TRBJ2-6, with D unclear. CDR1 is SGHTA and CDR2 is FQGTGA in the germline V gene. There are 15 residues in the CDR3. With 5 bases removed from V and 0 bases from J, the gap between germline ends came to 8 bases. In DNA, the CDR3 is TGTGCCAGCAGCCCCCCGGGCTCTGGGGCCAACGTCCTGACTTTC. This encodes CASSPPGSGANVLTF.